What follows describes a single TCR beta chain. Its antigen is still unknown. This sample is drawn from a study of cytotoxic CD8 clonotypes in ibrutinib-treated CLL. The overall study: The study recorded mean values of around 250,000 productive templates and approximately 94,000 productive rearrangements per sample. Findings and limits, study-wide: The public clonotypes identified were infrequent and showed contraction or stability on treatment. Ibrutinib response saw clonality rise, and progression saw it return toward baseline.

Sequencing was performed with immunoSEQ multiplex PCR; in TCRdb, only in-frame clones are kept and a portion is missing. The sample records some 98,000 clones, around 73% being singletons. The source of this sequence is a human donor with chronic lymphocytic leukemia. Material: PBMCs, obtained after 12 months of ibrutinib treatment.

The CDR3 nucleotides read TGTGCCAGCAGTGAAGCGTTGGGGGGGCGAGGCACAGATACGCAGTATTTT. It specifies CASSEALGGRGTDTQYF. The rearrangement joins TRBV6-1 to TRBJ2-3, with a weak D call TRBD2 (7 bases). V was trimmed by 0 bases and J by 1 base, leaving 14 bases between them. The CDR3 consists of 17 residues. Germline V lookup: CDR1 MNHNS, CDR2 SASEGT.